This T cell receptor (beta chain) is drawn from a study of blood T cell repertoires in COVID-19. CDR1 is SGDLS and CDR2 is YYNGEE in the germline V gene. CDR3 length equals 16 residues. Trimming removed 3 bases at V and 2 bases at J, with 17 bases between. Repertoires were generated with immunoSEQ multiplex PCR, while TCRdb's copy carries only in-frame clones and drops some. The sample has under 250,000 clones, 80% to 90% seen once; the top ten hold more than 3%. The genes are TRBV9 and TRBJ1-2; maybe TRBD1 (6 bases). This receptor was taken from a woman aged 18-29 years in a cohort exposed to, infected with or recovered from COVID-19 (not recorded which). Sequences were obtained from PBMCs or T cells enriched from blood (not recorded which). The CDR3 region has the DNA TGTGCCAGCAGCGGGGGATCGACAGGTAACAACTATGGCTACACCTTC. Encoded protein: CASSGGSTGNNYGYTF.